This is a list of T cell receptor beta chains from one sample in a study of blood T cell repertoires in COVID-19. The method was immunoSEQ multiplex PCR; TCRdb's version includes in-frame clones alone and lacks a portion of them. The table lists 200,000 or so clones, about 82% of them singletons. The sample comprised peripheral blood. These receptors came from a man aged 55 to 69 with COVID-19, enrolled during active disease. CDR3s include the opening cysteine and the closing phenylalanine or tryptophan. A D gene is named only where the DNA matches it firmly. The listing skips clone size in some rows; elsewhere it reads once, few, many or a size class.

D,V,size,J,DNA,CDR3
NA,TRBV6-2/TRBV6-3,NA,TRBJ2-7,TGTGCCAGCAGTCAGGGGTTCGAGCAGTACTTC,CASSQGFEQYF
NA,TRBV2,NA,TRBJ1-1,TGTGCCAGCAGTGAATTAGAGAACACTGAAGCTTTCTTT,CASSELENTEAFF
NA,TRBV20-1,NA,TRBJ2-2,TGCAGTGCTAGTAAGGCAGGGAAGAACACCGGGGAGCTGTTTTTT,CSASKAGKNTGELFF
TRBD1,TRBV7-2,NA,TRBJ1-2,TGTGCCAGCAGCCTACTACAGGGGAACTATGGCTACACCTTC,CASSLLQGNYGYTF
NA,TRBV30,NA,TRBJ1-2,TGTGCCTGGACCCAGGGGCGGGGGCGCGGGAGTGGCTACACCTTC,CAWTQGRGRGSGYTF
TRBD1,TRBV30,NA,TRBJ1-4,TGTGCCTGGAACTCGGGACAGGGTTTCAAAAAACTGTTTTTT,CAWNSGQGFKKLFF
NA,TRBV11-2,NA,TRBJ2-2,TGTGCCAGCAGCTTACTACAGGGCAACACCGGGGAGCTGTTTTTT,CASSLLQGNTGELFF
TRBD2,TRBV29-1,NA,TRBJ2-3,TGCAGCATTAGCGGGCTGCTCACAGATACGCAGTATTTT,CSISGLLTDTQYF
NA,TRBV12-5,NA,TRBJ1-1,TGTGCTAGTGGTTTGCCCTACACTGAAGCTTTCTTT,CASGLPYTEAFF
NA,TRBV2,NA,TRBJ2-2,TGTGCCAGCAACCCAGGGGTAGGGCCCGGCAACACCGGGGAGCTGTTTTTT,CASNPGVGPGNTGELFF
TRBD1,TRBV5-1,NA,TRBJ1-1,TGCGCCAGCATCACCGGGACAGCTAACACTGAAGCTTTCTTT,CASITGTANTEAFF
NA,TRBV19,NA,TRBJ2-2,TGTGCCAGTAGTTTGGAGGGCCGGGGCGGGGAGCTGTTTTTT,CASSLEGRGGELFF
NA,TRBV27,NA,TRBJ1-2,TGTGCCAGCAGTTTAGGTGGCCGCAACTATGGCTACACCTTC,CASSLGGRNYGYTF
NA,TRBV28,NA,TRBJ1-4,TGTGCCAGCAGCCGATTATCCCACCAGGGTGCTAATGAAAAACTGTTTTTT,CASSRLSHQGANEKLFF
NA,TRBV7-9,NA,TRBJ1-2,TGTGCCAGCAGCTTAGGAGGTCAGGGTGAAGGCTACGCCTTC,CASSLGGQGEGYAF
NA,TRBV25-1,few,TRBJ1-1,TGTGCCAGCAGTTCCCGGGGGAGCTGGCTCGCTTTCTTT,CASSSRGSWLAFF
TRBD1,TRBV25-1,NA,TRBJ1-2,TGTGCCAGCAGGGACAGGAATACTAACTATGGCTACACCTTC,CASRDRNTNYGYTF
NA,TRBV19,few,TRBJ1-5,TGTGCCAGTAGTATTGGGGGGGCTCAGCCCCAGCATTTT,CASSIGGAQPQHF
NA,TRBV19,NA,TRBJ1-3,TGTGCCAGTAGCCGAGTCTCCTCTGGAAACACCATATATTTT,CASSRVSSGNTIYF
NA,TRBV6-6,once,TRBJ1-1,TGTGCCAGCAGTTCTAGACAGTTTGAAGCTTTCTTT,CASSSRQFEAFF
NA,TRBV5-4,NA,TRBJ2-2,TGTGCCAGCAGCTTGTCCGCTACAGGATTAACCGGGGAGCTGTTTTTT,CASSLSATGLTGELFF
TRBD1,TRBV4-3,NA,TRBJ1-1,TGCGCCAGCAGCCAAGGAGACAGGGTTAACACTGAAGCTTTCTTT,CASSQGDRVNTEAFF
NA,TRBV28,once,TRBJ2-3,TGTGCCAGCAGTTTACCGTCCTCACTCCTAGCTATTGATACGCAGTATTTT,CASSLPSSLLAIDTQYF
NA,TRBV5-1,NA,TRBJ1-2,TGCGCCAGCAGCTTGGGTCACAGGGAGACCTATGGCTACACCTTC,CASSLGHRETYGYTF
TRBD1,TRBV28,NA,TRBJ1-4,TGTGCCAGCAGTGGACAGGGTACTCCGAGGGAAAAACTGTTTTTT,CASSGQGTPREKLFF
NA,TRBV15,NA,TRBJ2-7,TGTGCCACCAGCTCGAGGCCGAACTTATTTTCCTACGAGCAGTACTTC,CATSSRPNLFSYEQYF
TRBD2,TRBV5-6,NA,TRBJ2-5,TGTGCCAGCAGCTTGGGGGCGGGAGGGCCAAAGACCCAGTACTTC,CASSLGAGGPKTQYF
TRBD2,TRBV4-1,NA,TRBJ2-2,TGCGCCAGCAACTACGGGACTAGCGGGAGGAGGGCCGGGGAGCTGTTTTTT,CASNYGTSGRRAGELFF
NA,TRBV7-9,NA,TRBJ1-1,TGTGCCAGCAGCTTACGGGGGTCGTCCACTGAAGCTTTCTTT,CASSLRGSSTEAFF
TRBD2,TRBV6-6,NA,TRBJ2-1,TGTGCCAGCAGTTCCAAGCGGGAGGTGGCCTACAATGAGCAGTTCTTC,CASSSKREVAYNEQFF
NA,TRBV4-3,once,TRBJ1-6,TGCGCCAGCAGCCAACATGAAACGGATAATTCACCCCTCCACTTT,CASSQHETDNSPLHF
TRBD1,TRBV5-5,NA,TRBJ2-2,TGTGCCAGCAGCTTGCTTCGACAGGGGAACACCGGGGAGCTGTTTTTT,CASSLLRQGNTGELFF
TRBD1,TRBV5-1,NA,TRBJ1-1,TGCGCCAGCAGCTTGGTCGGACAGGGCGAGGCTTTCTTT,CASSLVGQGEAFF
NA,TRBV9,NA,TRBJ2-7,TGTGCCAGCAGCGTAGATTATGGACTATCCTACGAGCAGTACTTC,CASSVDYGLSYEQYF
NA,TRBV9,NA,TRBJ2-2,TGTGCCAGCAGCGTAGTCCCTCGGGGGACCGGGGAGCTGTTTTTT,CASSVVPRGTGELFF
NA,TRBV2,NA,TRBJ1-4,TGTGCCAGCAGTGACCGGTCGGTGGCTAATGAAAAACTGTTTTTT,CASSDRSVANEKLFF
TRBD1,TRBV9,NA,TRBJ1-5,TGTGCCAGCAGCCCCGGAGCAGGGGGCTTTCAGCCCCAGCATTTT,CASSPGAGGFQPQHF
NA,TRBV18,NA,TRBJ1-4,TGTGCCAGCTCATCTGACAGGTGGCGTAATGAAAAACTGTTTTTT,CASSSDRWRNEKLFF
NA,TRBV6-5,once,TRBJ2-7,TGTGCCAGCAGTACCCCCCGGTCCTACGAGCAGTACTTC,CASSTPRSYEQYF
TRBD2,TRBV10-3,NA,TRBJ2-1,TGTGCCATCAGTGAGCCACTAGCGGAGGGATACAATGAGCAGTTCTTC,CAISEPLAEGYNEQFF
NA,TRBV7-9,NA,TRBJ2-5,TGTGCCAGCAGACGGGAGGAGACCCAGTACTTC,CASRREETQYF
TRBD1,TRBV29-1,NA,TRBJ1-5,TGCAGCGCCAAGGGCACAGGGGGCAATCAGCCCCAGCATTTT,CSAKGTGGNQPQHF
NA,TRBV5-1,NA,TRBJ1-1,TGCGCCAGCAGCTGGGGCGGAACTGAAGCTTTCTTT,CASSWGGTEAFF
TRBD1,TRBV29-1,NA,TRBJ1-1,TGCAGCGTTCCGGGACAGGGTGGGATGAACACTGAAGCTTTCTTT,CSVPGQGGMNTEAFF
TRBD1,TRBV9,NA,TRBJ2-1,TGTGCCAGCAGCGCTCTGGGGGGACAGGAATACAATGAGCAGTTCTTC,CASSALGGQEYNEQFF
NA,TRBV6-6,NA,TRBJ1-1,TGTGCCAGCAGCACAGCCCCCAATGAAGCTTTCTTT,CASSTAPNEAFF
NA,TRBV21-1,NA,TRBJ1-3,TGTGCCAGCAGCAAAAATATAGAGGTCACCATATATTTT,CASSKNIEVTIYF
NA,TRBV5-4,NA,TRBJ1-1,TGTGCCAGCAGCTTAGGGACAACTCCGGGGACTGAAGCTTTCTTT,CASSLGTTPGTEAFF
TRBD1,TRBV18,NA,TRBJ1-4,TGTGCCAGCTCGACAGGGGGATCCTTTGCTAATGAAAAACTGTTTTTT,CASSTGGSFANEKLFF
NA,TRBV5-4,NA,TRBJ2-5,TGTGCCAGCAGCTTGGAAAAAAACGCGAGGGAGACCCAGTACTTC,CASSLEKNARETQYF
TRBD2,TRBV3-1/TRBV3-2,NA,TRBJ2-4,TGTGCCAGCAGCCAATATAGCGGGAGGGTCCAAAACATTCAGTACTTC,CASSQYSGRVQNIQYF
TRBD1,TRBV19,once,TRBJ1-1,TGTGCCAGTAGGCTCGCCGGGACAGGGACTATGAACACTGAAGCTTTCTTT,CASRLAGTGTMNTEAFF
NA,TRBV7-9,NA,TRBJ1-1,TGTGCCAGCGAAAGACAGATGAACACTGAAGCTTTCTTT,CASERQMNTEAFF
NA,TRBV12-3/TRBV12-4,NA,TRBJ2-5,TGTGCCAGCAGGACTAGAATAGAAGAGACCCAGTACTTC,CASRTRIEETQYF
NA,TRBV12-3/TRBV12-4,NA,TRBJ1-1,TGTGCCAGCAGTTTCGTGAACACTGAAGCTTTCTTT,CASSFVNTEAFF
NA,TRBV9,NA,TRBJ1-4,TGTGCCAGCAGCAAGGGGGACGGGGGGCGGTGGGAAAAACTGTTTTTT,CASSKGDGGRWEKLFF
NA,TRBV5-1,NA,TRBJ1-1,TGCGCCAGCAGAGGGCAGAGGGACACTGAAGCTTTCTTT,CASRGQRDTEAFF
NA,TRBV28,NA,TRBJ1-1,TGTGCCAGCAGTTTCTGGAGCGGGAACACTGAAGCTTTCTTT,CASSFWSGNTEAFF
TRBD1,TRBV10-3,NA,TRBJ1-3,TGTGCCATCAAGAATCCGGGACAGCGAAACACCATATATTTT,CAIKNPGQRNTIYF